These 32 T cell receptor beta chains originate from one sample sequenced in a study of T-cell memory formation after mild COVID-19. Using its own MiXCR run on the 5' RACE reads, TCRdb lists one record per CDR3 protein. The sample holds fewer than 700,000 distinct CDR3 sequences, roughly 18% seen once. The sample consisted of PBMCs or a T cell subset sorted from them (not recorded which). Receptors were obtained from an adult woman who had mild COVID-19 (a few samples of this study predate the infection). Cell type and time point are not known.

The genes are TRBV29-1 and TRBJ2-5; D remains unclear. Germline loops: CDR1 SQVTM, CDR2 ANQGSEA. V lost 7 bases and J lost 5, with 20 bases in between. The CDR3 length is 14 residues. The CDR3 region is CSAPHGVGVETQYF. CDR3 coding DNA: TGCAGCGCCCCCCATGGTGTTGGGGTCGAGACCCAGTACTTC.

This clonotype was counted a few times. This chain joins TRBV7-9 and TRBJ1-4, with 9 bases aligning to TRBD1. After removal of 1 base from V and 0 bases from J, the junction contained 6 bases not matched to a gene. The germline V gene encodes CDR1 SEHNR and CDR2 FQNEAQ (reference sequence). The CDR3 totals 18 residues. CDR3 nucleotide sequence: TGTGCCAGCAGCTTAGGGGGGACAGGGAGCCCAACTAATGAAAAACTGTTTTTT. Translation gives CASSLGGTGSPTNEKLFF.

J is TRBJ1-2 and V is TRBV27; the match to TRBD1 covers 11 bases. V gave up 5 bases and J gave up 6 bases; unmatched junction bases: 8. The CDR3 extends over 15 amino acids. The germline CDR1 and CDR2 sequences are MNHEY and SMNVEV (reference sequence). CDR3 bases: TGTGCCAGCAGTCTTGGACAGGGGGCGCTGAATGGCTACACCTTC. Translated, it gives CASSLGQGALNGYTF.

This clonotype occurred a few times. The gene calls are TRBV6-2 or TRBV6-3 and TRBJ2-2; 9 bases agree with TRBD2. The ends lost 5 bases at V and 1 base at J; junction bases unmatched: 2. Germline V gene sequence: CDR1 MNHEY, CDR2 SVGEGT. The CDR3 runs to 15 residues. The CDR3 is CASSLAGWNTGELFF. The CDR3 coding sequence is TGTGCCAGCAGTCTAGCGGGGTGGAACACCGGGGAGCTGTTTTTT.

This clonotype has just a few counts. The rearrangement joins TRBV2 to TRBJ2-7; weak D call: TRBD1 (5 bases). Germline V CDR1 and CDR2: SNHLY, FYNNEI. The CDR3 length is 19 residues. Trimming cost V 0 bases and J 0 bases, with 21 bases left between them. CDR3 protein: CASSEALLRGSSPSYEQYF. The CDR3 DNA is TGTGCCAGCAGTGAAGCGCTTCTAAGGGGCAGCAGTCCCTCCTACGAGCAGTACTTC.

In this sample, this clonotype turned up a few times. The DNA for the CDR3 is TGTGCCAGCAGCACCCTACGTGAGCAGTTCTTC. Translated: CASSTLREQFF. V usage is TRBV7-2 and J usage is TRBJ2-1; D not resolved. The CDR3 spans 11 residues. Germline assignment: CDR1 SGHTA and CDR2 FQGNSA. Trimming cost V 5 bases and J 9 bases, with 8 bases left between them.

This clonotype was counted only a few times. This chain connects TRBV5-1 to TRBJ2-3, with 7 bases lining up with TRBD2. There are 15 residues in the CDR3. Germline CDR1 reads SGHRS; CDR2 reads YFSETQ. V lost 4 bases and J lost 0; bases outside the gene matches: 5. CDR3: CASSRWDYSTDTQYF. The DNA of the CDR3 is TGCGCCAGCAGCCGGTGGGACTACAGCACAGATACGCAGTATTTT.

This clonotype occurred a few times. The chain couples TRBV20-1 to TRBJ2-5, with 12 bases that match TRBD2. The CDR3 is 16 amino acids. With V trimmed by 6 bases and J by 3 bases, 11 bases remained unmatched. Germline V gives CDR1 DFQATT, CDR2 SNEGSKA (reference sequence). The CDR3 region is CSAQNPSGGAKETQYF. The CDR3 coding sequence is TGCAGTGCCCAAAATCCTAGCGGGGGGGCAAAAGAGACCCAGTACTTC.

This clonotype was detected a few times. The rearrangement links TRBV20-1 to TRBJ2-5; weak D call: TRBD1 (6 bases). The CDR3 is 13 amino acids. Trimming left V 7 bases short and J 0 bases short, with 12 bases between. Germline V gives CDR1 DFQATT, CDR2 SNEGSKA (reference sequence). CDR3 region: CSVGQGNQETQYF. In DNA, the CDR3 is TGCAGTGTAGGCCAGGGGAACCAAGAGACCCAGTACTTC.

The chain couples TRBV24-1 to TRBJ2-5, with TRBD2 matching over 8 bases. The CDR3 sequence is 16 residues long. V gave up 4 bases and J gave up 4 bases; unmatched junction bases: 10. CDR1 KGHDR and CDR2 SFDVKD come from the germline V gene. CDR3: CATSDTSGSKVETQYF. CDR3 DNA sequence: TGTGCCACCAGTGACACGAGCGGGAGTAAGGTAGAGACCCAGTACTTC.

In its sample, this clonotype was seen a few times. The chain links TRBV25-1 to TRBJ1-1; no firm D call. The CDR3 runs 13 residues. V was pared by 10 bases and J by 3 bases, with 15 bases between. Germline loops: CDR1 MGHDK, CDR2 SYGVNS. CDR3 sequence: CATEDYSDTEAFF. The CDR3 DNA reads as TGTGCCACCGAGGATTATTCGGACACTGAAGCTTTCTTT.

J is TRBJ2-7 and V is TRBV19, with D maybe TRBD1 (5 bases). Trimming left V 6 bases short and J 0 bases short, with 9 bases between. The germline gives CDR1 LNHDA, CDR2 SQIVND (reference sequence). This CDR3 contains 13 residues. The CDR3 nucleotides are TGTGCCAGTAGGGACACCAGCTCCTACGAGCAGTACTTC. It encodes CASRDTSSYEQYF.

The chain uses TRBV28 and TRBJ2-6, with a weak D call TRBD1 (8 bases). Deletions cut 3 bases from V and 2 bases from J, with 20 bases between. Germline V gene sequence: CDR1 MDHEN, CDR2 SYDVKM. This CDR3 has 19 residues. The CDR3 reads CASSFPLGQGGTGANVLTF. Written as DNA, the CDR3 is TGTGCCAGCAGTTTCCCCCTTGGACAGGGAGGGACTGGGGCCAACGTCCTGACTTTC.

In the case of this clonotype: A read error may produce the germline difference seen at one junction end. In nucleotides, the CDR3 is TGTGCTAGCAGTTCAGGCCGGGGGTTCGGAAACACCATATATTTT. It is translated as CASSSGRGFGNTIYF. The rearrangement joins TRBV7-7 to TRBJ1-3; the D gene is possibly TRBD1 (5 bases). The germline CDR1 and CDR2 sequences are SSHAT and FNYEAQ (reference sequence). The CDR3 length is 15 residues.

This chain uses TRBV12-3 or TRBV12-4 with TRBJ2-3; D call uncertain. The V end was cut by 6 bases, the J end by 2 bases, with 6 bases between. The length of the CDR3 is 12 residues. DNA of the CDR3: TGTGCCAGCAGACCCGCCACAGATACGCAGTATTTT. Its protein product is CASRPATDTQYF.

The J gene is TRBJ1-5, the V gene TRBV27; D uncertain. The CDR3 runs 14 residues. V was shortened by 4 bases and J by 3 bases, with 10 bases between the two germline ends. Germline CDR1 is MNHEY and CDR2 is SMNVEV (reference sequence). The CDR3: CASSWSGFNQPQHF. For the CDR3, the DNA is TGTGCCAGCAGTTGGTCGGGGTTCAATCAGCCCCAGCATTTT.

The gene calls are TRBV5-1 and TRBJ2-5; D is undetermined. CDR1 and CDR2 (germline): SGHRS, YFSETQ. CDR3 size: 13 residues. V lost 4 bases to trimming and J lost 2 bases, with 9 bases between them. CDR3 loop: CASSGQTQETQYF. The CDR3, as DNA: TGCGCCAGCAGCGGGCAGACACAAGAGACCCAGTACTTC.

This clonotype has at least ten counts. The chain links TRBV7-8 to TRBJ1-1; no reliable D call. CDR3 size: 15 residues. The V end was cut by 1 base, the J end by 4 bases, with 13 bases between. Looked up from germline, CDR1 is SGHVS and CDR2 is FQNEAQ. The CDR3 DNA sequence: TGTGCCAGCAGCTTAGAATCAGGAGTGTTCACTGAAGCTTTCTTT. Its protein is CASSLESGVFTEAFF.

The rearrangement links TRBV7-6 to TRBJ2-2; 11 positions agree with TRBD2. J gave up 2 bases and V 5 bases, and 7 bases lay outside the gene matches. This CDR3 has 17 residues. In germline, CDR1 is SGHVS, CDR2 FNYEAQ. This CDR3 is CASSPIAGGPNTGELFF. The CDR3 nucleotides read TGTGCCAGCAGCCCCATAGCGGGAGGGCCTAACACCGGGGAGCTGTTTTTT.

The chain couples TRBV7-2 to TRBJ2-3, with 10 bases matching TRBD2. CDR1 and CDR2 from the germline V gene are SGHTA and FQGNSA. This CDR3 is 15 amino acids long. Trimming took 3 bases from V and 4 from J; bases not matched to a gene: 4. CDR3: CASSFTSGVADTQYF. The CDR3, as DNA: TGTGCCAGCAGCTTCACTAGCGGGGTGGCAGATACGCAGTATTTT.

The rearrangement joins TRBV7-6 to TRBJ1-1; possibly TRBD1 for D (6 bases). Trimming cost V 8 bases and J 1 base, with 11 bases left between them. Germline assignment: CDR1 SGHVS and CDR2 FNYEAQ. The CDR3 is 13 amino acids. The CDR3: CASLGQTNTEAFF. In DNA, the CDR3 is TGTGCCAGCTTAGGACAGACGAACACTGAAGCTTTCTTT.

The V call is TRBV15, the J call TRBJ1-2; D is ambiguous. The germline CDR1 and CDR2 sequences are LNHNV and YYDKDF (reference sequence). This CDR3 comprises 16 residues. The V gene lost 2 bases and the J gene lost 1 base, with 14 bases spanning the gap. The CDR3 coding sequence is TGTGCCACCAGCAGAATACTACGGACGGATAACTATGGCTACACCTTC. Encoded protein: CATSRILRTDNYGYTF. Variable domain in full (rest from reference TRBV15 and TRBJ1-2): DAMVIQNPRYQVTQFGKPVTLSCSQTLNHNVMYWYQQKSSQAPKLLFHYYDKDFNNEADTPDNFQSRRPNTSFCFLDIRSPGLGDTAMYLCATSRILRTDNYGYTFGSGTRLTVV.

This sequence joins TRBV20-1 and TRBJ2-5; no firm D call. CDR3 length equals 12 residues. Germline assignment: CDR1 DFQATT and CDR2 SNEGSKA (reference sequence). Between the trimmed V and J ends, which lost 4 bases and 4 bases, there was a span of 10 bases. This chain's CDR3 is CSANGPLETQYF. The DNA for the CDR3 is TGCAGTGCTAACGGCCCGTTAGAGACCCAGTACTTC.

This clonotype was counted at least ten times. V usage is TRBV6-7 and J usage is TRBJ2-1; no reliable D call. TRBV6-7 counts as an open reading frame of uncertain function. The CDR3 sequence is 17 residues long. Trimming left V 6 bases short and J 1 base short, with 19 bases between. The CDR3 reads CASRMSYVRASYNEQFF. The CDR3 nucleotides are TGTGCCAGCAGGATGAGTTACGTAAGGGCGTCCTACAATGAGCAGTTCTTC.

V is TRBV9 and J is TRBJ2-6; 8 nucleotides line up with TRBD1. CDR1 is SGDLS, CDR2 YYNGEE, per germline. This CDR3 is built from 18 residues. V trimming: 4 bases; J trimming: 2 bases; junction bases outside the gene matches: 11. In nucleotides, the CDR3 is TGTGCCAGCAGCTTTCGTCGACAGGGGATGACTGGGGCCAACGTCCTGACTTTC. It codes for CASSFRRQGMTGANVLTF.

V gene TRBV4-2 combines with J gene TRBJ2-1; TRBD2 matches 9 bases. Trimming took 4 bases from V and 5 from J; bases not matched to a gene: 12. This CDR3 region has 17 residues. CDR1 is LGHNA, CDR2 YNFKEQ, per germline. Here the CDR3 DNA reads TGTGCCAGCAGCCCCCTGATTCCCAGCGGGGGGAACAATGAGCAGTTCTTC. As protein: CASSPLIPSGGNNEQFF.

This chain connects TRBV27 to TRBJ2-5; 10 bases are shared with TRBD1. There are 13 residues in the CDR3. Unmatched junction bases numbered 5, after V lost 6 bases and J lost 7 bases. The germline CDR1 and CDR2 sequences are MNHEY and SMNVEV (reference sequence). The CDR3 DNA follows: TGTGCCAGCAGGCCGGGACAGGGGAGGACCCAGTACTTC. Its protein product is CASRPGQGRTQYF.

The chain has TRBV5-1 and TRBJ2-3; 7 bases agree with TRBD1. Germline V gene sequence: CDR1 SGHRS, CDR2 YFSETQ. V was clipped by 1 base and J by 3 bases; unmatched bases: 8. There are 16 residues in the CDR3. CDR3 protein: CASSLSIQGETDTQYF. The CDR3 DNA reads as TGCGCCAGCAGCTTGAGTATCCAGGGGGAAACAGATACGCAGTATTTT.

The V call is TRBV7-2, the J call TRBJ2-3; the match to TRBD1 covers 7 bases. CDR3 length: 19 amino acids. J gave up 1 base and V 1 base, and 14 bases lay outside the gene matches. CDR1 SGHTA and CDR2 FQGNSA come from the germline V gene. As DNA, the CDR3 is TGTGCCAGCAGCTTAGTGGGGCGAGTCAGGGGGAGTGGCACAGATACGCAGTATTTT. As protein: CASSLVGRVRGSGTDTQYF.

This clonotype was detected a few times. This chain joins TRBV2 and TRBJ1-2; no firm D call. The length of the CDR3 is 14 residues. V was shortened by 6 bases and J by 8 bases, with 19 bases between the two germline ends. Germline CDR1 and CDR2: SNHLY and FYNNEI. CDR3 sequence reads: CASSASTGIYGYTF. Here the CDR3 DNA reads TGTGCCAGCAGCGCTTCAACCGGGATTTACGGCTACACCTTC.

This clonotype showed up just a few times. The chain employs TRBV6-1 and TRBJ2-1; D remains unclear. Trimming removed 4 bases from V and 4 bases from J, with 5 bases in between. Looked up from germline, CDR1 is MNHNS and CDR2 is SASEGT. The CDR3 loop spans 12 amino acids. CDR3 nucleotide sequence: TGTGCCAGCAGTGGCCTTTACAATGAGCAGTTCTTC. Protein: CASSGLYNEQFF.

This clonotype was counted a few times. Here the CDR3 reads CSAGGFNQPQHF. DNA of the CDR3: TGCAGTGCTGGTGGGTTCAATCAGCCCCAGCATTTT. J is TRBJ1-5 and V is TRBV20-1; no firm D call. In germline, CDR1 is DFQATT, CDR2 SNEGSKA (reference sequence). CDR3 length: 12 amino acids. V lost 5 bases, J lost 3 bases, and 8 bases lay in between.